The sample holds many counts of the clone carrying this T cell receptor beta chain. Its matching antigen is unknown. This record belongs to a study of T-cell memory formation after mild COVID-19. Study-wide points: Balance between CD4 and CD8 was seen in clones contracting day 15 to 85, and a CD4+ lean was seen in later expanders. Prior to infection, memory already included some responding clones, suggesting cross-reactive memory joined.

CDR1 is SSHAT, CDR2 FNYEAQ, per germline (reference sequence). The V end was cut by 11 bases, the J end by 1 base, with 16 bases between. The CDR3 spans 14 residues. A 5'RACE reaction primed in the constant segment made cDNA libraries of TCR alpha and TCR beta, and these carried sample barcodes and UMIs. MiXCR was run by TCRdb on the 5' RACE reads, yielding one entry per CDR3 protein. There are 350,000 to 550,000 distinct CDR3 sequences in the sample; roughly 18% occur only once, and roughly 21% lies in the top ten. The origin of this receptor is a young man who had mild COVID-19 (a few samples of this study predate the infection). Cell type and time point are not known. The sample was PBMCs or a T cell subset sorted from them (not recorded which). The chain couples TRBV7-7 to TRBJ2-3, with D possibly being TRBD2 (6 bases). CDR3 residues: CAVGTGLGTDTQYF. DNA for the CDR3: TGTGCCGTCGGAACGGGACTGGGCACAGATACGCAGTATTTT.